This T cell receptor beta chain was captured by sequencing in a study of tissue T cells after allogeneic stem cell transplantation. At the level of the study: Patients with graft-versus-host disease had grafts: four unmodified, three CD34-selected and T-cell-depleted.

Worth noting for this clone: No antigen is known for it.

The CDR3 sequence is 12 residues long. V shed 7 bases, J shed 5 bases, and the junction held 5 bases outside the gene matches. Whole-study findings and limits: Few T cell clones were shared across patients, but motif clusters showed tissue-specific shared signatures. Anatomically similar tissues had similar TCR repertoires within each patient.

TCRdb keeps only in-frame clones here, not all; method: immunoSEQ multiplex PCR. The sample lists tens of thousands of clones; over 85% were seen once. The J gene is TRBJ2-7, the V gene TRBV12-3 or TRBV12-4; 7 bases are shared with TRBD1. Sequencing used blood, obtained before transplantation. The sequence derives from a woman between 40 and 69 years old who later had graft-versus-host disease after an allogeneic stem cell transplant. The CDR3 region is CASNRGSHEQYF. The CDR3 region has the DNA TGTGCCAGCAACAGGGGAAGCCACGAGCAGTACTTC.